This T cell receptor beta chain was profiled in a study of beta chain features in type 1 diabetes. The overall study: The samples had 85 million to 140 million sorted cells examined in all.

This clone has only a few counts. Its antigen is currently unknown. The sample carries other DNA sequences with the same CDR3. General study findings and limits: Researchers caution that PCR might favor shorter templates, equally among patients and controls. Whether HLA type influences TCRB rearrangement remained unresolved here.

Over 95% purity was reached by all sorted populations. As every portion of the isolated RNA was reverse transcribed, the sequencing read expressed TCRB transcripts. Measured with immunoSEQ multiplex PCR; TCRdb has only the in-frame clones, and not every one. The table records just over 450,000 clones, about 30% of them present only once. CDR3 length: 12 residues. The V end was cut by 6 bases, the J end by 0 bases, with 0 bases between. Germline CDR1 reads MNHEY; CDR2 reads SVGAGI. The receptor's source is a man between 18 and 35 years old in good health. This chain uses TRBV6-5 with TRBJ2-6; the D is unclear. The sample comprised naive CD4+ T cells from blood. This chain's CDR3 is CASSSGANVLTF. CDR3 bases: TGTGCCAGCAGCTCTGGGGCCAACGTCCTGACTTTC.